One and the same sample provided the 8 T cell receptor beta chains below, sequenced in a study of molecular identifiers for immune sequencing clone quantification. TCRdb ran MiXCR on the PCR reads and lists one entry per CDR3 protein. The sample shows 90,000 or so distinct CDR3 sequences, 21% of them seen only once. The sequencing input was naive CD8+ T cells from blood, with Jurkat cell RNA spiked in. This sample's subset: FACS-sorted CD8+CD4-CCR7+CD45RA+ naive T cells. All receptors derive from a human donor in good health. Some libraries in this study had Jurkat cell RNA spiked in.

This chain links TRBV3-1 with TRBJ1-2, with D possibly matching TRBD1 (5 bases). The germline V gene has CDR1 LGHDT and CDR2 YNNKEL (reference sequence). This CDR3 has 12 amino acids. The V and J ends lost 1 base and 8 bases respectively, with 8 bases between them. Here the CDR3 DNA reads TGTGCCAGCAGCCAAGTAAGGGACGGCTACACCTTC. It codes for CASSQVRDGYTF.

This clonotype was found many times. A junction boundary mismatches the germline segment, possibly from a read error. The CDR3 coding sequence is TGTGCCAGCAGCGAAGGGACAAGCTGGGGTGAGACCCAGTACTTC. It is translated as CASSEGTSWGETQYF. V is TRBV2 and J is TRBJ2-5, with TRBD1 as a possible D gene (6 bases). CDR1 is SNHLY, CDR2 FYNNEI, per germline. The CDR3 has 15 residues.

Comment on this clonotype: A read error may explain this, as a much larger clone is one base away. Likely a read error: the CDR3 ends without its conserved phenylalanine or tryptophan. The chain combines TRBV6-5 with TRBJ2-7; the D is unclear. The germline CDR1 and CDR2 sequences are MNHEY and SVGAGI. This CDR3 comprises 14 residues. With 0 bases removed from V and 4 bases from J, the gap between germline ends came to 10 bases. The CDR3 here is CASSYSIPNYEQYI. In DNA form, the CDR3 reads TGTGCCAGCAGTTACTCGATTCCGAATTACGAGCAGTACATC.

This clonotype was observed at least ten times. The rearrangement links TRBV7-6 to TRBJ1-1; weak D call: TRBD1 (6 bases). V lost 5 bases and J 3 bases, leaving 16 bases between the germline ends. CDR1 and CDR2 (germline): SGHVS, FNYEAQ. This CDR3 spans 15 amino acids. The CDR3 coding sequence is TGTGCCAGCAGCCCAGCGCCAGGGGTAGACACTGAAGCTTTCTTT. Its protein product is CASSPAPGVDTEAFF.

This clonotype was detected ten times or more. The chain links TRBV5-1 to TRBJ1-1; D is perhaps TRBD1 (5 bases). Trimming took 3 bases from V and 2 from J, leaving 8 bases between them. CDR1 SGHRS and CDR2 YFSETQ come from the germline V gene. This CDR3 region has 13 residues. CDR3 in amino acids: CASSSDSNTEAFF. CDR3 nucleotide sequence: TGCGCCAGCAGCTCCGACAGCAACACTGAAGCTTTCTTT.

This clonotype was seen once. As the CDR3 is not closed by the conserved phenylalanine or tryptophan, this likely results from a read error. The rearrangement joins TRBV20-1 to TRBJ2-5; no clear D. V lost 0 bases, J lost 2 bases, and 13 bases lay in between. Germline V gene data show CDR1 as DFQATT and CDR2 as SNEGSKA (reference sequence). The CDR3 runs 15 residues. In nucleotides, the CDR3 is TGCAGTGCTAGAGACGGTCCGGGCGTACAAGAGACCCAGTACCTC. It specifies CSARDGPGVQETQYL.

This clonotype was seen many times. The chain links TRBV19 to TRBJ2-3; 15 nucleotides match TRBD2. Germline V gene sequence: CDR1 LNHDA, CDR2 SQIVND (reference sequence). V lost 10 bases to trimming and J lost 4 bases; unmatched junction nucleotides: 15. The CDR3 has 18 residues. The CDR3 reads CATSLRTSGGAMADTQYF. The CDR3 DNA sequence: TGTGCCACCTCACTACGGACTAGCGGGGGGGCCATGGCAGATACGCAGTATTTT.

Only a few counts were recorded for this clonotype. The rearrangement joins TRBV20-1 to TRBJ2-7; 8 positions agree with TRBD2. J lost 0 bases, V lost 5 bases, and 3 bases had no gene match. The germline V gene encodes CDR1 DFQATT and CDR2 SNEGSKA (reference sequence). The CDR3 sequence is 13 residues long. The CDR3 region is CSARSGSSYEQYF. For the CDR3, the DNA is TGCAGTGCTCGAAGCGGGAGCTCCTACGAGCAGTACTTC.